These 4 T cell receptor beta chains came from one sample sequenced in a study of beta chain features in type 1 diabetes. Findings and limits, study-wide: TCRB CDR3 length was moderately but significantly reduced in all four CD4+ subsets of Type 1 diabetes patients.

The whole isolated RNA underwent reverse transcription, so sequencing captured expressed TCRB transcripts. Generated by immunoSEQ multiplex PCR, the TCRdb table keeps only in-frame clones and is missing some. This sample carries around 250,000 clones, approximately 14% of them seen once, and the ten largest clones take under 0.02%. No cognate antigen is known for these TCRs. Sequencing was done on a sample of naive CD4+ T cells from blood. The receptor set was obtained from a man aged 25 to 45 with type 1 diabetes.

The table lists this clone with a few counts. The chain has TRBV18 and TRBJ1-1, with D perhaps matching TRBD1 (5 bases). This CDR3 region has 14 residues. CDR1 and CDR2 (germline): KGHSH, LQKENI. Trimming shortened V by 3 bases and J by 7 bases, and 15 bases separated the two germline ends. CDR3 sequence reads: CASSPKGADGEAFF. Here the CDR3 DNA reads TGTGCCAGCTCACCTAAAGGGGCGGACGGTGAAGCTTTCTTT.

The rearrangement links TRBV11-2 to TRBJ2-7; 8 bases match TRBD2. Germline lookup yields CDR1 SGHAT and CDR2 FQNNGV. CDR3 length: 14 residues. V was pared by 1 base and J by 6 bases, with 5 bases of the junction left unmatched. CDR3 DNA sequence: TGTGCCAGCAGCTTAGGAGCGGGAGTGGGCGAGCAGTACTTC. Translated, it gives CASSLGAGVGEQYF. The full variable domain, completed using reference TRBV11-2 and TRBJ2-7, is EAGVAQSPRYKIIEKRQSVAFWCNPISGHATLYWYQQILGQGPKLLIQFQNNGVVDDSQLPKDRFSAERLKGVDSTLKIQPAKLEDSAVYLCASSLGAGVGEQYFGPGTRLTVT.

The table lists this clone with a few counts. This rearrangement joins TRBV18 to TRBJ1-1; possibly TRBD1 for D (5 bases). Trimming stripped 3 bases from V and 0 bases from J, with 17 bases between. CDR1 is KGHSH, CDR2 LQKENI, per germline. This CDR3 is built from 17 residues. In DNA, the CDR3 is TGTGCCAGCTCACCGCAATACAGGAGCCGTTTGAACACTGAAGCTTTCTTT. It encodes CASSPQYRSRLNTEAFF.

The V call is TRBV27, the J call TRBJ2-3; TRBD1 matches 9 bases. This CDR3 is built from 18 residues. J gave up 4 bases and V 7 bases, and 18 bases lay outside the gene matches. Germline V lookup: CDR1 MNHEY, CDR2 SMNVEV (reference sequence). For the CDR3, the DNA is TGTGCCAGCAAGACCGGATACCGGGACAGGGAAGTCCCAGATACGCAGTATTTT. Residues: CASKTGYRDREVPDTQYF.